This T cell receptor (beta chain) originates from a study of identical twins. Broader study findings: Within monozygotic twins, out-of-frame TCR alpha sharing was underestimated by the models. The more abundant beta clonotypes in cord blood had fewer insertions, and memory repertoires did not show this. With beta out-of-frame sequences, excess sharing by twins was weaker.

Unique molecular identifiers were present on the cDNA, and a universal primer site came from template switching. TCRdb re-called the 5' RACE reads through MiXCR, storing one row per CDR3 protein. The profile covers hundreds of thousands of distinct CDR3 sequences, with 7.1% appearing a single time and approximately 1.5% taken by the ten largest. Concerning this clonotype: The antigen remains unidentified.

This CDR3 is 16 amino acids long. V was cut by 6 bases and J by 2 bases, with 19 bases left in between. The germline V gene has CDR1 MNHNS and CDR2 SASEGT. These data were also reused for a study on yellow fever vaccine responses in identical twins.

The rearrangement uses TRBV6-1 and TRBJ2-5, with D possibly being TRBD1 (6 bases). Input material: PBMCs. The receptor was isolated from a woman between 18 and 30 years old in good health. This CDR3 is CASRHRAPGDQETQYF. In DNA form, the CDR3 reads TGTGCCAGCAGACACAGGGCCCCTGGGGATCAAGAGACCCAGTACTTC.